This T cell receptor (beta chain) comes out of a study of T cell changes during pregnancy in multiple sclerosis. The CDR3 totals 15 residues. Germline V CDR1 and CDR2: SGHKS, YYEKEE (reference sequence). The ends were cut back, 2 bases at V and 6 bases at J, with 18 bases in the middle. The protocol was immunoSEQ multiplex PCR, while the TCRdb copy is restricted to in-frame clones and leaves out a portion. The data hold some 45,000 clones, with 80% to 95% observed a single time. The sequence was collected from a female donor in good health, enrolled as a control in a pregnancy study. The specimen comprised CD4+ T cells from peripheral blood mononuclear cells, sampled after pregnancy. The chain uses TRBV5-5 and TRBJ2-7, with TRBD1 as a possible D gene (5 bases). CDR3 region: CASSLKVTVGSEQYF. CDR3 in DNA: TGTGCCAGCAGCTTAAAGGTGACAGTGGGTAGCGAGCAGTACTTC.